The T cell receptor beta chain under discussion was sequenced for a study of vaccination effects on CD4 cells after COVID-19. About this clone itself: Antigen: not known.

Antigen-specific CD4+ T cells were first expanded with viral peptide pools by the ViraFEST assay and only then sequenced. Following an approximately 10-day culture, CD4+ T cells were purified. Each participant was given two doses of one vaccine (BNT162b2 or mRNA-1273). Prior SARS-CoV-2 infection was absent in the vaccine recipients, as shown by negative nucleocapsid antibodies. Broader study findings: Late in the post-vaccination period, infection-induced and vaccine-induced clones underwent marked clonal contraction.

Some clones are missing from TCRdb's copy, which holds only in-frame ones; the method was immunoSEQ multiplex PCR. This sample yields 60,000 to 90,000 clones, of which 70% to 90% are seen a single time; 1.2% belongs to the top ten. The CDR3 loop spans 15 amino acids. CDR1 and CDR2 from the germline V gene are MNHEY and SMNVEV (reference sequence). With 5 bases removed from V and 8 bases from J, the gap between germline ends came to 21 bases. The sample here was CD4+ T cells from PBMCs cultured with HCoV-229E spike peptides, taken after COVID-19 vaccination. This clonotype originated in a human donor who received a COVID-19 vaccine. This chain joins TRBV27 and TRBJ1-1, with TRBD1 as a possible D gene (5 bases). The chain's CDR3 is CASSHAGDPRREAFF. The CDR3 region has the DNA TGTGCCAGCAGTCACGCCGGGGACCCAAGAAGGGAAGCTTTCTTT.